The 13 T cell receptor beta chains given below trace back to one sample, sequenced in a study of Graves' ophthalmopathy and Graves' hyperthyroidism. The study amplified TCR beta CDR3 regions using RNA transcripts. A first-round RT-PCR used HTBI primers, followed by a second-round multiplex PCR. TCRdb ran MiXCR on the multiplex PCR reads and lists one entry per CDR3 protein. Counted here are 170,000 or so distinct CDR3 sequences, around 40% occurring once; the ten biggest clones make up 8% to 9.5%. The sequenced material came from peripheral blood. The source is a man aged 25 to 45 with Graves' ophthalmopathy.

This clonotype was counted many times. The chain employs TRBV18 and TRBJ1-5; the match to TRBD1 covers 9 bases. The trim removed 3 bases at V and 4 bases at J, leaving 4 bases unmatched. The CDR3 extends over 15 amino acids. Germline CDR1 is KGHSH and CDR2 is LQKENI. CDR3 DNA: TGTGCCAGCTCACCTCGGACAGGGGAAAATCAGCCCCAGCATTTT. Its protein is CASSPRTGENQPQHF.

The chain combines TRBV12-3 or TRBV12-4 with TRBJ2-7, with 14 positions matching TRBD2. The CDR3 totals 13 residues. The V and J ends lost 8 bases and 7 bases, in that order; junction bases with no gene match: 4. CDR3 loop: CASGLAGGGEQYF. The DNA of the CDR3 is TGTGCCAGCGGACTAGCGGGAGGTGGAGAGCAGTACTTC.

This clonotype was seen ten or more times. The rearrangement uses TRBV4-1 and TRBJ1-2; D is undetermined. The V end lost 4 bases, the J end lost 4 bases, and 16 bases lay between the germline ends. The CDR3 is 15 amino acids. CDR1 is MGHRA, CDR2 YSYEKL, per germline. CDR3 amino acids: CASSLLMSPGYGYTF. As DNA, the CDR3 is TGCGCCAGCAGCCTCCTAATGTCGCCAGGCTATGGCTACACCTTC.

This clonotype ranks as medium-sized. The chain is built from TRBV6-5 and TRBJ1-5, with D hard to call. V lost 0 bases to trimming and J lost 6 bases, with 6 bases between them. The CDR3 runs 13 residues. Germline CDR1 reads MNHEY; CDR2 reads SVGAGI. Here the CDR3 reads CASSYSNGQPQHF. The CDR3 DNA reads TGTGCCAGCAGTTACTCTAACGGTCAGCCCCAGCATTTT.

This clonotype was found many times. DNA for the CDR3: TGTGCCAGCAGTCCGACTGGGGGGCGCGGCTACACCTTC. Translated, it gives CASSPTGGRGYTF. The chain couples TRBV7-8 to TRBJ1-2, with D possibly TRBD1 on 6 matching bases. The CDR3 consists of 13 residues. Germline V lookup: CDR1 SGHVS, CDR2 FQNEAQ. V shed 6 bases and J shed 8 bases, with 16 bases lying between them.

This clonotype showed up many times. V gene TRBV28 combines with J gene TRBJ1-1; D is possibly TRBD1 (5 bases). The CDR3 is made up of 14 amino acids. The V end lost 5 bases, the J end lost 3 bases, and 13 bases lay between the germline ends. CDR1 MDHEN and CDR2 SYDVKM come from the germline V gene. For the CDR3, the DNA is TGTGCCAGCAGTGCCCCGGGACGGGACACTGAAGCTTTCTTT. Translating it yields CASSAPGRDTEAFF.

This clonotype was counted ten times or more. This chain joins TRBV4-2 and TRBJ1-2, with D uncertain. Trimming took 3 bases from V and 0 from J, leaving 8 bases between them. The CDR3 is 14 amino acids. Germline CDR1 LGHNA, CDR2 YNFKEQ. The CDR3 spells CASSQAGSNYGYTF. Here the CDR3 DNA reads TGTGCCAGCAGCCAGGCCGGTTCTAACTATGGCTACACCTTC.

This clonotype came up a few times. The chain combines TRBV20-1 with TRBJ1-1; 7 bases are shared with TRBD1. The J segment lost 2 bases and the V segment lost 2 bases, leaving 5 bases of the junction unmatched. This CDR3 is built from 14 residues. The V gene's germline CDR1 is DFQATT and CDR2 SNEGSKA (reference sequence). The CDR3 here is CSARSGTVNTEAFF. DNA for the CDR3: TGCAGTGCTAGATCTGGGACAGTCAACACTGAAGCTTTCTTT.

This clonotype was recorded at least ten times. The rearrangement joins TRBV7-8 to TRBJ2-5, with 7 nucleotides matching TRBD2. CDR3 length equals 14 residues. Germline V CDR1 and CDR2: SGHVS, FQNEAQ. V dropped 5 bases and J dropped 6; count of bases not matched to a gene: 9. The CDR3 sequence: CASSLGGSGKTQYF. The CDR3 nucleotides read TGTGCCAGCAGCCTCGGCGGGAGCGGAAAGACCCAGTACTTC.

This clonotype was recorded at least ten times. The chain has TRBV24-1 and TRBJ2-7; TRBD1 matches at 8 bases. The CDR3 runs to 15 residues. J gave up 4 bases and V 4 bases, and 8 bases lay outside the gene matches. CDR1 is KGHDR, CDR2 SFDVKD, per germline. The DNA of the CDR3 is TGTGCCACCAGTGAAACTGGACAGGGTGGGTACGAGCAGTACTTC. This sequence encodes CATSETGQGGYEQYF.

Ten or more counts support this clonotype. J is TRBJ2-7 and V is TRBV12-3 or TRBV12-4, with a weak D call TRBD2 (6 bases). The CDR3 sequence is 13 residues long. V gave up 10 bases and J gave up 6 bases, with 19 bases separating them. Here the CDR3 DNA reads TGTGCCACCACCCCCTTTGAGGGAGGCGAGCAGTACTTC. It is translated as CATTPFEGGEQYF.

This rearrangement joins TRBV6-2 or TRBV6-3 to TRBJ2-5; 8 nucleotides align to TRBD1. This CDR3 comprises 15 residues. V lost 6 bases, J lost 1 base, and 7 bases stayed unmatched. Germline CDR1 and CDR2: MNHEY and SVGEGT. DNA for the CDR3: TGTGCCAGCAGCTCTTCAGGGGGCCGCCAAGAGACCCAGTACTTC. Its protein product is CASSSSGGRQETQYF.

V usage is TRBV12-3 or TRBV12-4 and J usage is TRBJ2-7, with D maybe TRBD2 (6 bases). V was cut by 7 bases and J by 5 bases, with 18 bases left in between. The CDR3 totals 14 residues. The CDR3 DNA sequence: TGTGCCAGCACGGACCTTTTAGCGGAGAACGAGCAGTACTTC. Translation: CASTDLLAENEQYF.